The sequence of this T cell receptor (beta chain) was determined in a study of T cell responses to AZD1222 COVID-19 vaccine (dated by TCRdb to about 2021). As for the study more broadly: AZD1222 recipients with second doses at about 4 weeks or about 12 weeks were pooled, because spike-specific TCR depth and breadth did not differ between schedules. TCR sequencing covered 233 trial participants: 207 given two doses of AZD1222 and 26 given two doses of MenACWY control vaccine. Trial participants were enrolled into age subgroups of 18-55, 56-69 and 70-plus years, which contained around 150, 28 and 57 TCR-sequenced participants, respectively. Broad study findings and their caveats: A significant rise in spike-specific TCR breadth and depth was observed after two AZD1222 doses relative to day 0 and relative to MenACWY recipients. The 56-69-year group was small, and its depth increase did not reach significance, likely because of low power. CD4 TCRs associated with the vaccine covered the entire spike protein, and the dominant responses were in regions 160-218 and 743-854. Conclusions about previously exposed vaccinees are limited, since just five to seven AZD1222 recipients were seropositive for SARS-CoV-2 at baseline. Because no day 14 peak-response samples were available, the repertoires could be characterized only after the peak T cell response. Epitopes outside the regions mutated in the B.1.351 and B.1.1.7 variants were reportedly recognized by nearly half of the unique spike-specific TCRs. Most participants were white British and females outnumbered males, and the authors suggested that clonal diversity may have been underestimated.

Concerning this clone: Its antigen specificity is not known. Per-base qualities were not stored, and no clone one base away is much larger.

The meaning of the sample's time point label: baseline before first vaccination. Vaccinee samples came from UK trials COV001 and COV002, including a single-blind randomized controlled phase 2/3 trial of AZD1222 (ChAdOx1 nCoV-19) in healthy adults. For TCRbeta chain sequencing, PBMC samples from trial participants were taken at day 0 and at day 28 after the second dose. The CDR3 regions of human TCRbeta chains were analyzed by immunosequencing. The authors' pipeline ran thus. TCRs in the repertoires were matched against a reference library of SARS-CoV-2-specific TCRs that had been generated with the MIRA antigen-specificity platform. Breadth was defined as the fraction of unique TCRs that were SARS-CoV-2-associated, and depth was defined as the fraction of total T cells that were SARS-CoV-2-associated. Each spike-specific TCR was assigned to its reactive spike region and to a CD4 or CD8 class using the MIRA data. Log10-transformed breadth and depth values were compared by one-way ANOVA with Sidak's multiple comparisons tests. TCRdb obtained this table from immuneACCESS and retained in-frame rearrangements with V and J assigned. These tables miss some clones; where compared with another copy, unresolved V genes account for less than half of the shortfall, and the remainder is unexplained. V and J calls and clone size come straight from that table; D and trimming were deduced from the DNA. The sample profile shows some 160,000 clones; 85% to 95% of them were found once. More than 0.8% of the sample is taken by the ten largest.

The material sequenced was peripheral blood, taken on day 0 of AZD1222 vaccination. This clonotype originated in an adult in good health.

The nucleotide sequence reads TGTGCCACCAGCAGAGAAGTGGAAAACTACGAGCAGTACTTC. Its translation reads: CATSREVENYEQYF. This receptor chain uses TRBV15 and TRBJ2-7, with the identity of the D gene unclear. The CDR3 runs 14 amino acids, cysteine and phenylalanine included. Only the CDR3 part of the read is kept: 42 bases, read in frame from the first base. Between the V and J ends, shortened by 0 bases and 3 bases respectively, the junction contains 9 bases. CDR1 is given as LNHNV and CDR2 as YYDKDF, both from the germline V gene (reference sequence).